This T cell receptor (beta chain) was captured in a study of shared T cell receptors in the human thymus. With V trimmed by 0 bases and J by 3 bases, 6 bases remained unmatched. From germline, CDR1 is SGHDT and CDR2 YYEEEE. The CDR3 has 16 amino acids. Clones were read by immunoSEQ multiplex PCR, and TCRdb kept only the in-frame ones, dropping some. Altogether hundreds of thousands of clones are present, roughly 88% being singletons, with the ten largest covering about 0.01%. This sample was also put to use in a study of human thymus T cells.

This TCR derives from a boy younger than two with a congenital heart defect. The sample consisted of thymocytes. V gene TRBV5-6 combines with J gene TRBJ2-5; 9 bases are a match to TRBD2. The DNA for the CDR3 is TGTGCCAGCAGCTTGGTTGTAGCGGGAGAGAAAGAGACCCAGTACTTC. Translated: CASSLVVAGEKETQYF. The variable domain in full, completed from reference TRBV5-6 and TRBJ2-5, reads DAGVTQSPTHLIKTRGQQVTLRCSPKSGHDTVSWYQQALGQGPQFIFQYYEEEERQRGNFPDRFSGHQFPNYSSELNVNALLLGDSALYLCASSLVVAGEKETQYFGPGTRLLVL.